Listed below are T cell receptor beta chains from one sample, sequenced in a study of T cells in tuberculosis. Libraries were prepared by immunoSEQ multiplex PCR; TCRdb keeps only in-frame clonotypes and omits some of them. The table lists 30,000 to 45,000 clones, roughly 92% of them singletons. Sequencing was done on a sample of PBMCs. The receptors originated from a donor aged 10-30 years with latent tuberculosis or without tuberculosis infection. Each CDR3 is given with its conserved first and last residue. The order of the fields is CDR3 DNA, CDR3 protein, V gene, clone size, J gene, D gene. A D gene is named only where the DNA matches it firmly. Some rows have no size entry. The others give once, few or many, or a class for an expanded clone.

cdr3_nt: TGTGCCAGCAGTCATCCCCTCCGGGACAGGGAGAGTTGGGAGGGCTACACCTTC
cdr3_aa: CASSHPLRDRESWEGYTF
v_call: TRBV6-7
clone_size: -
j_call: TRBJ1-2
d_call: TRBD1

cdr3_nt: TGTGCCAGCAGTGACTTCGTGGACAGGGGTTCTGAAAAACTGTTTTTT
cdr3_aa: CASSDFVDRGSEKLFF
v_call: TRBV6-4
clone_size: -
j_call: TRBJ1-4
d_call: TRBD1

cdr3_nt: TGTGCCAGCAGCTGGCGGGACAGGGGTGTCCACGAGCAGTACTTC
cdr3_aa: CASSWRDRGVHEQYF
v_call: TRBV7-9
clone_size: -
j_call: TRBJ2-7
d_call: TRBD1

cdr3_nt: TGTGCCAGCAGTCGGGAGGGGACGTCCTATGGCTACACCTTC
cdr3_aa: CASSREGTSYGYTF
v_call: TRBV25-1
clone_size: few
j_call: TRBJ1-2
d_call: -

cdr3_nt: TGTGCCAGCAGCTTAGGGTCGTTGACGGGGAACACTGAAGCTTTCTTT
cdr3_aa: CASSLGSLTGNTEAFF
v_call: TRBV11-2
clone_size: few
j_call: TRBJ1-1
d_call: -

cdr3_nt: TGTGCCAGCAGCTCTCCGGGACAGGGGTCCTCCTACGAGCAGTACTTC
cdr3_aa: CASSSPGQGSSYEQYF
v_call: TRBV5-6
clone_size: -
j_call: TRBJ2-7
d_call: TRBD1

cdr3_nt: TGCGCCAGCAGACCCAGCTCCGGGCAGGGAATCCGGGGGGCGCAGTACTTC
cdr3_aa: CASRPSSGQGIRGAQYF
v_call: TRBV10-2
clone_size: -
j_call: TRBJ2-7
d_call: -

cdr3_nt: TGTGCCACCACGGGGGGATCTACAGATACGCAGTATTTT
cdr3_aa: CATTGGSTDTQYF
v_call: TRBV15
clone_size: -
j_call: TRBJ2-3
d_call: TRBD2

cdr3_nt: TGTGCCAGCAGCGTAGCGAGCGGGGGGGCCTCGGTCGAGCAGTTCTTC
cdr3_aa: CASSVASGGASVEQFF
v_call: TRBV9
clone_size: -
j_call: TRBJ2-1
d_call: TRBD2

cdr3_nt: TGTGCCCTTACGGGGGTAGCCGGGGAGCTGTTTTTT
cdr3_aa: CALTGVAGELFF
v_call: TRBV2
clone_size: -
j_call: TRBJ2-2
d_call: -

cdr3_nt: TGTGCCAGCAGCTTGGAACGGACAGATACGCAGTATTTT
cdr3_aa: CASSLERTDTQYF
v_call: TRBV5-6
clone_size: -
j_call: TRBJ2-3
d_call: -

cdr3_nt: TGCGCCAGCAGCCTCAACGGGCGCGGGAATCAGCCCCAGCATTTT
cdr3_aa: CASSLNGRGNQPQHF
v_call: TRBV4-1
clone_size: -
j_call: TRBJ1-5
d_call: -

cdr3_nt: TGCAGCGTTGAAGATGGCGCAGGGTCGATCCTCTGGGGCTACACCTTC
cdr3_aa: CSVEDGAGSILWGYTF
v_call: TRBV29-1
clone_size: -
j_call: TRBJ1-2
d_call: -

cdr3_nt: TGTGCCAGCAGTACAACCGGGACAGGGGGTCACGAGCAGTACTTC
cdr3_aa: CASSTTGTGGHEQYF
v_call: TRBV6-5
clone_size: -
j_call: TRBJ2-7
d_call: TRBD1

cdr3_nt: TGCGCCAGCAGCCACCTGGGGGGGGGCGTTCACTATGGCTACACCTTC
cdr3_aa: CASSHLGGGVHYGYTF
v_call: TRBV4-1
clone_size: once
j_call: TRBJ1-2
d_call: -

cdr3_nt: TGTGCCAGCAGCTTAGGGGTCGGGACTAGCGGAAACATTCAGTACTTC
cdr3_aa: CASSLGVGTSGNIQYF
v_call: TRBV13
clone_size: -
j_call: TRBJ2-4
d_call: TRBD2

cdr3_nt: TGTGCTAGTGTGGCGGATTATAGCAATCAGCCCCAGCATTTT
cdr3_aa: CASVADYSNQPQHF
v_call: TRBV12-5
clone_size: -
j_call: TRBJ1-5
d_call: -

cdr3_nt: TGTGCCAGCACCCTAAGGGGCCCTTGGGCCAAAAACATTCAGTACTTC
cdr3_aa: CASTLRGPWAKNIQYF
v_call: TRBV21-1
clone_size: -
j_call: TRBJ2-4
d_call: -

cdr3_nt: TGTGCCAGCAGCTTGTTCGACACGCCGGCCTCTGGGGCCAACGTCCTGACTTTC
cdr3_aa: CASSLFDTPASGANVLTF
v_call: TRBV5-8
clone_size: -
j_call: TRBJ2-6
d_call: -

cdr3_nt: TGTGCCACCAGCAGAGATATCGGCAGGGTCGATTCACCCCTCCACTTT
cdr3_aa: CATSRDIGRVDSPLHF
v_call: TRBV15
clone_size: few
j_call: TRBJ1-6
d_call: -

cdr3_nt: TGTGCCAGCAGCAAAGTGTGGAGCGGGGGTCGGGAGCAGTACTTC
cdr3_aa: CASSKVWSGGREQYF
v_call: TRBV21-1
clone_size: -
j_call: TRBJ2-7
d_call: -

cdr3_nt: TGTGCCAGTAGTATTAGGGGGCGGAAAAGCTATGGCTACACCTTC
cdr3_aa: CASSIRGRKSYGYTF
v_call: TRBV19
clone_size: -
j_call: TRBJ1-2
d_call: TRBD1

cdr3_nt: TGTGCCAGCAGTTTCGACTATGGCTACACCTTC
cdr3_aa: CASSFDYGYTF
v_call: TRBV6-6
clone_size: -
j_call: TRBJ1-2
d_call: -

cdr3_nt: TGTGCCAGCAGCCCCCGTCGGACAGGGTCAGAGACCCAGTACTTC
cdr3_aa: CASSPRRTGSETQYF
v_call: TRBV11-2
clone_size: -
j_call: TRBJ2-5
d_call: TRBD1